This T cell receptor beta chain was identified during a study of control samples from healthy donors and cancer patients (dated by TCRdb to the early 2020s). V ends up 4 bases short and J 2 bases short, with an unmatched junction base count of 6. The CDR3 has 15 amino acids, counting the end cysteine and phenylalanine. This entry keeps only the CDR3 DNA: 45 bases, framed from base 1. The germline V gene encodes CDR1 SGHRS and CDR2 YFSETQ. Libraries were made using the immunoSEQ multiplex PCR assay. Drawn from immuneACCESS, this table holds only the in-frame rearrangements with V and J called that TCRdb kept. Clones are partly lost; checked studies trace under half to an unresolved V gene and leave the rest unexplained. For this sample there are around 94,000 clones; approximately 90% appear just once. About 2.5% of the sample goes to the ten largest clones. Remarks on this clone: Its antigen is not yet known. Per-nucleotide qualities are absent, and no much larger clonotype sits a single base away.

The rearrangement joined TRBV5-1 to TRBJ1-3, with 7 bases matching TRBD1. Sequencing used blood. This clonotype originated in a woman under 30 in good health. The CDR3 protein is CASSTAGTAGNTIYF. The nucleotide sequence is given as TGCGCCAGCAGCACCGCCGGGACAGCTGGAAACACCATATATTTT.